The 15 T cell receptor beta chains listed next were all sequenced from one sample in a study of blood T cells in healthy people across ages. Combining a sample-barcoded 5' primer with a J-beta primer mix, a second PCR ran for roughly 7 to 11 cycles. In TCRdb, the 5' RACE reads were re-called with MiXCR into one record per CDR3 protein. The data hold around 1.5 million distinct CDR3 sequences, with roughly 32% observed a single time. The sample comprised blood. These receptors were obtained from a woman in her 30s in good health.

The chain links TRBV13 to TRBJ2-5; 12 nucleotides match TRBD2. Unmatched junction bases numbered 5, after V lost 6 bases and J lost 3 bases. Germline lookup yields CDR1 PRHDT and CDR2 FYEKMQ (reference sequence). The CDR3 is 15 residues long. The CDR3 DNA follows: TGTGCCAGCAGTGAGTGGACTAGCGGGAAAGAGACCCAGTACTTC. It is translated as CASSEWTSGKETQYF.

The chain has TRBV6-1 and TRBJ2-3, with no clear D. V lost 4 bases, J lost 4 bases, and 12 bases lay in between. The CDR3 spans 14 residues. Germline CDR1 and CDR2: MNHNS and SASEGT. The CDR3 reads CASSVYRPADTQYF. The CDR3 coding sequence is TGTGCCAGCAGTGTTTACCGACCTGCAGATACGCAGTATTTT.

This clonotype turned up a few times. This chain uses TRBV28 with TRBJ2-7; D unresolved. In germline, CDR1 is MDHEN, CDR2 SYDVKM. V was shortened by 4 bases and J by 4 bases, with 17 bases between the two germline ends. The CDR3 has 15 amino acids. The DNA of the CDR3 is TGTGCCAGCAGTTACCGAAAAGGGTTGAAGTACGAGCAGTACTTC. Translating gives CASSYRKGLKYEQYF.

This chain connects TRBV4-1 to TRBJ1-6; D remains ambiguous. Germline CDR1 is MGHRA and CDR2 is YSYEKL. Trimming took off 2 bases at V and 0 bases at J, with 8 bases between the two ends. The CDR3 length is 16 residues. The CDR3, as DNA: TGCGCCAGCAGCCAACTGCAGAGCTCCTATAATTCACCCCTCCACTTT. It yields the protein CASSQLQSSYNSPLHF.

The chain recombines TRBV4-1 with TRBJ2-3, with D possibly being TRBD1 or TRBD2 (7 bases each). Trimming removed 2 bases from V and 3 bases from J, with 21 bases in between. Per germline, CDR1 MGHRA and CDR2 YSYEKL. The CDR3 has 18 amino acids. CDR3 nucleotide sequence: TGCGCCAGCAGCCAACTACTCATGGGAGGGACAGAAACAGATACGCAGTATTTT. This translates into CASSQLLMGGTETDTQYF.

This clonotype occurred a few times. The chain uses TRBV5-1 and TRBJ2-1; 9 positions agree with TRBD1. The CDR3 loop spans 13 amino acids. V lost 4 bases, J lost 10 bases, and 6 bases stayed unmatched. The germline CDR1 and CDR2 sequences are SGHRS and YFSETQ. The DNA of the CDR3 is TGCGCCAGCAGCGAGGGACAGGGATACGAGCAGTTCTTC. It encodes CASSEGQGYEQFF. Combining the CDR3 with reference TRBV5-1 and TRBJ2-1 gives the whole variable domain KAGVTQTPRYLIKTRGQQVTLSCSPISGHRSVSWYQQTPGQGLQFLFEYFSETQRNKGNFPGRFSGRQFSNSRSEMNVSTLELGDSALYLCASSEGQGYEQFFGPGTRLTVL.

CDR3 sequence: CASSPSGAGIGYTF. CDR3 nucleotide sequence: TGTGCCAGCAGTCCCTCGGGAGCTGGGATCGGCTACACCTTC. The chain combines TRBV28 with TRBJ1-2; D not certain. The CDR3 loop spans 14 amino acids. Trimming pared 5 bases from V and 8 bases from J, leaving 18 bases between. Germline V CDR1 and CDR2: MDHEN, SYDVKM.

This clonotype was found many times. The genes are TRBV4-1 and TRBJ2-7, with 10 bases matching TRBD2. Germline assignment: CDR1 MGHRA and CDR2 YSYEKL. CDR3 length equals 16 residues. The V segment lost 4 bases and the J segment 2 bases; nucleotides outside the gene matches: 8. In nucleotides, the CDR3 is TGCGCCAGCAGCCCTGAGCCTAGCGGGAGAACCTACGAGCAGTACTTC. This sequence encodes CASSPEPSGRTYEQYF.

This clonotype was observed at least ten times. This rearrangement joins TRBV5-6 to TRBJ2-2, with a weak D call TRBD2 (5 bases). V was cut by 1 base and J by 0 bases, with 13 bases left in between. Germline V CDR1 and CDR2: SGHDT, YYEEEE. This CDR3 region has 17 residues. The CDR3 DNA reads TGTGCCAGCAGCTTGTTTTACAGAGCGGCGAACACCGGGGAGCTGTTTTTT. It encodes CASSLFYRAANTGELFF.

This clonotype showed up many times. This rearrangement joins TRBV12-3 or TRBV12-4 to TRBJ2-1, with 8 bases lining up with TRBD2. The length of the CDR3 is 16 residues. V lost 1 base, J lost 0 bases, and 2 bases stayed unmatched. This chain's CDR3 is CASSLGGRSSYNEQFF. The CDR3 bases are TGTGCCAGCAGTTTAGGCGGGAGGAGCTCCTACAATGAGCAGTTCTTC.

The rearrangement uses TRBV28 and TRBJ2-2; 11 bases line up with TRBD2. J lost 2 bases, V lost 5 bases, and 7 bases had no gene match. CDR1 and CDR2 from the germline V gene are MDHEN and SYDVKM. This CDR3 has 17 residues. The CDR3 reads CASSRAGLAVNTGELFF. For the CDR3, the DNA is TGTGCCAGCAGTCGAGCGGGACTAGCGGTTAACACCGGGGAGCTGTTTTTT.

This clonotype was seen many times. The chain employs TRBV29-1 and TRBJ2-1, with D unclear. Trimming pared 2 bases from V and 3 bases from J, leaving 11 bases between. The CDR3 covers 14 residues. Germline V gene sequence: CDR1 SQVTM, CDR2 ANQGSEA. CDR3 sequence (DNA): TGCAGCGTTGAAAGGCAGGCCCTCTACAATGAGCAGTTCTTC. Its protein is CSVERQALYNEQFF.

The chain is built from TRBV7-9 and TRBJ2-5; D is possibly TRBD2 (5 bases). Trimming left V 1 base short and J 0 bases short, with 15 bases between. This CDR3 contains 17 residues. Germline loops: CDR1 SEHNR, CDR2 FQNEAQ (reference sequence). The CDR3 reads CASSLGNAGVYQETQYF. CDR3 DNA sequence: TGTGCCAGCAGCTTAGGGAACGCGGGTGTGTACCAAGAGACCCAGTACTTC.

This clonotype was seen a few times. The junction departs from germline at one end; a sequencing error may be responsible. The CDR3 DNA follows: TGTGCCGGCAGCCAATCGGTCGCGCCCGAGCAGTACTTC. Its translation: CAGSQSVAPEQYF. The chain joins TRBV3-1 to TRBJ2-4; D gene ambiguous. TRBJ2-7 matches the DNA end more closely, so the J call is doubtful. The CDR3 has 13 residues. From germline, CDR1 is LGHDT and CDR2 YNNKEL (reference sequence).

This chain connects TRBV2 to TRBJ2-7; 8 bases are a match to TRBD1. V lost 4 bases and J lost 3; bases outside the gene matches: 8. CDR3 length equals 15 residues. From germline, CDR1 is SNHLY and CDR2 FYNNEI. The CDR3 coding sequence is TGTGCCAGCAGTGCGGACAGGGCAAGTAACTACGAGCAGTACTTC. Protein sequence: CASSADRASNYEQYF.